This T cell receptor beta chain was documented in a study of T cell responses to AZD1222 COVID-19 vaccine. Points from the study as a whole: It was only a handful of AZD1222 recipients who were seropositive at baseline. Donors were chiefly white British, with a greater number of females, and clonal diversity was perhaps underestimated. Samples come after the peak T cell response, not at day 14.

Method: immunoSEQ multiplex PCR; TCRdb's copy keeps in-frame clones and lacks some. The sample records more than 95,000 clones, around 90% being singletons. The trim removed 7 bases at V and 2 bases at J, leaving 11 bases unmatched. This CDR3 region has 15 residues. Germline V gene data show CDR1 as SQVTM and CDR2 as ANQGSEA. As regards this clone: Antigen specificity is unknown.

The TCR comes from an adult in good health. The starting material was peripheral blood, obtained on day 0 of AZD1222 vaccination. The rearrangement joins TRBV29-1 to TRBJ2-5; TRBD1 agrees at 9 bases. The CDR3 bases are TGCAGCGCTGCTTCTCCCGGGACAGGGCAAGAGACCCAGTACTTC. Its protein is CSAASPGTGQETQYF.